The rows below give T cell receptor beta chains drawn from one sample of a study of blood T cell repertoires in COVID-19. Profiling relied on immunoSEQ multiplex PCR, and the TCRdb table lists in-frame clones only, not all of them. The table shows 150,000 to 200,000 clones, with around 79% occurring only once. Sequences were obtained from peripheral blood. These receptors were obtained from a woman aged 60-75 years with COVID-19, enrolled during active disease. CDR3s include the opening cysteine and the closing phenylalanine or tryptophan. Each record gives: J gene, D gene, clone size, V gene, CDR3 DNA, CDR3 protein. A D gene is named only where the DNA matches it firmly. The size field is filled for only some rows; it gives once, few, many or a size class.

>TRBJ1-1|TRBD1|.|TRBV19
TGTGCCAGTAGTATATCTGACAGGGAAACTGAAGCTTTCTTT
CASSISDRETEAFF
>TRBJ1-1|.|.|TRBV6-5
TGTGCCAGCAGTCCCGCAGTTGAAGCTTTCTTT
CASSPAVEAFF
>TRBJ1-2|TRBD1|.|TRBV5-1
TGCGCCAGCAGCGGGCAGGGGGCTCACGGTTATGGCTACACCTTC
CASSGQGAHGYGYTF
>TRBJ2-1|.|many|TRBV14
TGTGCCAGCAGCCTAGCGAGCTCCTACAATGAGCAGTTCTTC
CASSLASSYNEQFF
>TRBJ1-5|TRBD1|few|TRBV10-1
TGCGCCAGCGCCGAACCGGGACAGGGCTCTTTGCAACAGCCCCAGCATTTT
CASAEPGQGSLQQPQHF
>TRBJ2-7|.|.|TRBV18
TGTGCCAGCTCACCATGGGCTTCCTACGAGCAGTACTTC
CASSPWASYEQYF
>TRBJ2-1|.|.|TRBV5-1
TGCGCCAGCAGCTCTACTAGCAATGAGCAGTTCTTC
CASSSTSNEQFF
>TRBJ2-3|.|.|TRBV24-1
TGTGCCACCAGTAGGAACATAGGGGCGTCAGATACGCAGTATTTT
CATSRNIGASDTQYF
>TRBJ2-7|TRBD1|.|TRBV30
TGTGCCTGGAGCTCTCCCCGGGACAGGGGCTTCTACGAGCAGTACTTC
CAWSSPRDRGFYEQYF
>TRBJ1-1|TRBD1|once|TRBV5-4
TGTGCCAGCGGGAGGGGACAGGGCGTCGAGAACACTGAAGCTTTCTTT
CASGRGQGVENTEAFF
>TRBJ1-1|.|.|TRBV18
TGTGCCAGCTCACAAGGGGTCACTGAAGCTTTCTTT
CASSQGVTEAFF
>TRBJ1-3|.|.|TRBV21-1
TGTGCCAGCAGCAGGGACAGAAGCTCTGGAAACACCATATATTTT
CASSRDRSSGNTIYF
>TRBJ1-1|.|.|TRBV4-2
TGTGCCAGCAGCCAATATTCCGGGGGTATGAACACTGAAGCTTTCTTT
CASSQYSGGMNTEAFF
>TRBJ2-2|TRBD2|many|TRBV11-2
TGTGCCAGCAGTAATCCTAGCGGGGATAGGAACACCGGGGAGCTGTTTTTT
CASSNPSGDRNTGELFF
>TRBJ2-1|TRBD2|.|TRBV11-2
TGTGCCAGCAGCCCGGGACTAGTATTCGGCAATGAGCAGTTCTTC
CASSPGLVFGNEQFF
>TRBJ2-7|.|few|TRBV19
TGTGCCAGTAGTCGCGACCCGGGCCCTGGCGGGTACGAGCAGTACTTC
CASSRDPGPGGYEQYF
>TRBJ2-7|.|.|TRBV28
TGTGCCAGCAGTTTACGGGAAGGGCAGTACTTC
CASSLREGQYF
>TRBJ1-1|.|.|TRBV10-3
TGTGCCATCAGTGAATTTCTAGGGGACACTGAAGCTTTCTTT
CAISEFLGDTEAFF
>TRBJ2-5|.|.|TRBV7-2
TGTGCCAGCACCCTTAATCTTGGGGGGATTAGGGAGACCCAGTACTTC
CASTLNLGGIRETQYF
>TRBJ1-5|TRBD1|.|TRBV19
TGTGCCAGTATGGCCGGGACAGGGGGCGGACAGCCCCAGCATTTT
CASMAGTGGGQPQHF
>TRBJ1-6|.|.|TRBV11-2
TGTGCCAGCAGCTCGGTCGGAGGTTTCTCCTATAATTCACCCCTCCACTTT
CASSSVGGFSYNSPLHF
>TRBJ1-3|.|.|TRBV5-1
TGCGCCAGCAGCTTGGGACAGGTAGGACGGAGCTCTGGAAACACCATATATTTT
CASSLGQVGRSSGNTIYF
>TRBJ2-3|.|.|TRBV12-3/TRBV12-4
TGTGCCAGCAGTTTTGGAGGTACAGATACGCAGTATTTT
CASSFGGTDTQYF
>TRBJ2-2|.|.|TRBV3-1/TRBV3-2
TGTGCCAGCAGCCCGGGGACGAACACCGGGGAGCTGTTTTTT
CASSPGTNTGELFF
>TRBJ2-3|.|.|TRBV7-3
TGTGCCAGCAGACGGGACTTGAAGGATACGCAGTATTTT
CASRRDLKDTQYF
>TRBJ2-1|.|few|TRBV29-1
TGCAGCGTTGAGCTCGGGAGTTATGAGCAGTTCTTC
CSVELGSYEQFF
>TRBJ1-5|.|.|TRBV21-1
TGTGCCAGCAGCAAAGCCCAAGGGGCTTATAGCAATCAGCCCCAGCATTTT
CASSKAQGAYSNQPQHF
>TRBJ2-2|TRBD2|.|TRBV5-1
TGCGCCAGCACCCCGGGGGGGTCCGCGGGGACCGGGGAGCTGTTTTTT
CASTPGGSAGTGELFF
>TRBJ1-2|TRBD1|.|TRBV3-1/TRBV3-2
TGTGCCAGCAGCCAAGCGGGACAGGGCGGAGGCTATGGCTACACCTTC
CASSQAGQGGGYGYTF
>TRBJ1-5|.|.|TRBV2
TGTGCCAGCAGTCGAAGGGGGGCGGGGGAGCCCCAGCATTTT
CASSRRGAGEPQHF
>TRBJ2-1|TRBD2|.|TRBV7-8
TGTGCCAGCAGCTTAAGCGCGGGGGGAGGCTACAATGAGCAGTTCTTC
CASSLSAGGGYNEQFF
>TRBJ2-2|.|.|TRBV5-4
TGTGCCAGCAGCGGGGGACTGAACACCGGGGAGCTGTTTTTT
CASSGGLNTGELFF
>TRBJ2-7|TRBD2|.|TRBV6-6
TGTGCCAGCAGGGGGCCGGGACTAGCGGGCTCCTACGAGCAGTACTTC
CASRGPGLAGSYEQYF
>TRBJ1-2|TRBD1|.|TRBV7-3
TGTGCCAGCAGCGCCCCTCTTGGGACAGCGGATGGCTACACCTTC
CASSAPLGTADGYTF
>TRBJ2-7|.|.|TRBV6-5
TGTGCCAGCACAAAACCGGGGGAACCCTACGAGCAGTACTTC
CASTKPGEPYEQYF
>TRBJ1-2|.|few|TRBV6-6
TGTGCCAGCATACTACAGGCTGCTGCTAACTATGGCTACACCTTC
CASILQAAANYGYTF
>TRBJ1-2|.|once|TRBV5-1
TGCGCCAGCAGCTTGAAGCCGGGCTATGGCTACACCTTC
CASSLKPGYGYTF
>TRBJ2-6|TRBD1|once|TRBV2
TGTGCCAGCATGGGGACAGCGAACTCTGGGGCCAACGTCCTGACTTTC
CASMGTANSGANVLTF
>TRBJ1-2|.|.|TRBV28
TGTGCCAGCAGTCCCACGGGGGAAAACTATGGCTACACCTTC
CASSPTGENYGYTF
>TRBJ2-5|.|.|TRBV11-2
TGTGCCAGCAGCAGCGGGGAGACCCAGTACTTC
CASSSGETQYF
>TRBJ2-1|TRBD2|.|TRBV7-3
TGTGCCAGCAGCTTAACAGCGGGAGGAATCAATGAGCAGTTCTTC
CASSLTAGGINEQFF
>TRBJ1-5|TRBD1|.|TRBV19
TGTGCCAGTAGTCCGGGGACAGGGGATCCCAGCAATCAGCCCCAGCATTTT
CASSPGTGDPSNQPQHF
>TRBJ1-2|.|.|TRBV6-5
TGTGCCAGCAGATCTAGACGGCTCTATGGCTACACCTTC
CASRSRRLYGYTF
>TRBJ2-3|TRBD2|few|TRBV5-6
TGTGCCAGCAGCGCCGGGACTAGTCGTTGGAATTTT
CASSAGTSRWNF
>TRBJ2-5|.|.|TRBV5-1
TGCGCCAGCAGCCTTGACTCGGACGGGGTTTCGCAAGAGACCCAGTACTTC
CASSLDSDGVSQETQYF
>TRBJ2-7|TRBD2|.|TRBV28
TGTGCCAGCACGGGACTAGCGGGAGTCGGCGAGCAGTACTTC
CASTGLAGVGEQYF
>TRBJ2-5|TRBD1|.|TRBV28
TGTGCCAGCAGTTTGGCGGGGACAGGGGGCACGGAGACCCAGTACTTC
CASSLAGTGGTETQYF
>TRBJ2-3|.|once|TRBV6-5
TGTGCCACCTGGGAGGGACACGCGTCATTGGGTACGCAGTATTTT
CATWEGHASLGTQYF
>TRBJ2-5|TRBD2|.|TRBV6-5
TGTGCCAGCAGTTCTCCAGCGGGGGACCAAGAGACCCAGTACTTC
CASSSPAGDQETQYF
>TRBJ1-4|.|.|TRBV5-5
TGTGCCAGCAGAAGTATAGGGATAAATGGAGGAAAACTGTTTTTT
CASRSIGINGGKLFF
>TRBJ2-7|.|.|TRBV4-3
TGCGCCAGCAGCCAAGGCGGTTACTCCTACGAGCAGTACTTC
CASSQGGYSYEQYF
>TRBJ2-2|TRBD2|.|TRBV7-9
TGTGCCAGCACCCAGGGCGGGGGGAACACCGGGGAGCTGTTTTTT
CASTQGGGNTGELFF
>TRBJ2-2|.|.|TRBV28
TGTGCCAGCAGTAGGCTGCAGGTACTCACCGGGGAGCTGTTTTTT
CASSRLQVLTGELFF